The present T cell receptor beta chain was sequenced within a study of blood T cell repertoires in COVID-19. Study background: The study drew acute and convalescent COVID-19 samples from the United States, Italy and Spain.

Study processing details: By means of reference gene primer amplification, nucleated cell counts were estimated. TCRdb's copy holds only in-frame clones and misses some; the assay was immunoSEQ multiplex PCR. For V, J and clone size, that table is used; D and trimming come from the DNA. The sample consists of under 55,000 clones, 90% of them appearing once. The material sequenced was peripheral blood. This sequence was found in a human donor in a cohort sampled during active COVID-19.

The CDR3, as DNA: TGCGCCAGCAGCCAACTAAGTTTAGCGGGATCGCTTATCTGGGATGAGCAGTTCTTC. Amino acids: CASSQLSLAGSLIWDEQFF. The genes are TRBV5-1 and TRBJ2-1; 8 bases map to TRBD2. V shed 4 bases and J 8 bases; nucleotides not matched to a gene: 23. Germline V gene sequence: CDR1 SGHRS, CDR2 YFSETQ. CDR3 length: 19 amino acids.